This entry features one T cell receptor (beta chain) sequence. The antigen is unknown. The PCR made use of 60 Vbeta and 13 Jbeta primers. Clones were sequenced by immunoSEQ multiplex PCR, and TCRdb holds only the in-frame ones, with some missing. Of 120,000 or so clones listed, 17% are singletons. Looked up from germline, CDR1 is SGHTA and CDR2 is FQGNSA. This CDR3 contains 13 residues. Trimming took off 2 bases at V and 11 bases at J, with 15 bases between the two ends. This record comes from a study of cytomegalovirus exposure and HLA in healthy donors. Study findings and constraints: TCR beta sequences reportedly predicted the HLA-A and HLA-B alleles of most subjects accurately. In an earlier analysis, in under 700 donors, most V segments appeared productive either ~87% or ~30% of the time.

The source of this sequence is a female donor in good health and CMV-seropositive. J is TRBJ1-1 and V is TRBV7-2; possible D gene TRBD1, 5 bases. Material for sequencing was PBMCs. This CDR3 reads CASSLQGRAAAFF. DNA of the CDR3: TGTGCCAGCAGCTTACAGGGTCGGGCTGCTGCTTTCTTT.